The rows below give T cell receptor beta chains drawn from one sample of a study of blood T cell repertoires in COVID-19. Assay used: immunoSEQ multiplex PCR; TCRdb lists only in-frame clones, some missing. The table has 75,000 to 95,000 clones, about four fifths seen once. Input material: peripheral blood. The receptors shown here come from a woman in her thirties or forties with active or convalescent COVID-19. CDR3s leave out the opening cysteine and the closing phenylalanine or tryptophan. Fields, in order: J gene, V gene, CDR3 protein.

j_gene: TRBJ1-4; v_gene: TRBV6-5; CDR3aa: ASTMDRNNEKLF
j_gene: TRBJ2-1; v_gene: TRBV7-3; CDR3aa: ASSNGGTSGSRGSYNEQF
j_gene: TRBJ2-1; v_gene: TRBV3-1/TRBV3-2; CDR3aa: ASSRSGSGANEQF
j_gene: TRBJ2-2; v_gene: TRBV6-5; CDR3aa: ASRQTGANTGELF
j_gene: TRBJ1-1; v_gene: TRBV20-1; CDR3aa: SASSPPGGTEAF
j_gene: TRBJ1-5; v_gene: TRBV23-1; CDR3aa: ASSQSSRGLDQPQH
j_gene: TRBJ2-2; v_gene: TRBV11-2; CDR3aa: ASSLMLSAGHTGELF
j_gene: TRBJ2-2; v_gene: TRBV7-3; CDR3aa: ASSPGGQGNTGELF
j_gene: TRBJ2-1; v_gene: TRBV9; CDR3aa: ASSVGLAPPSHEQF
j_gene: TRBJ2-3; v_gene: TRBV6-5; CDR3aa: ASNPSSDTDTQY
j_gene: TRBJ2-3; v_gene: TRBV28; CDR3aa: ASSFSSQGADWDTQY
j_gene: TRBJ1-2; v_gene: TRBV28; CDR3aa: ASSLFTGGLYGYT
j_gene: TRBJ1-5; v_gene: TRBV6-5; CDR3aa: ASSSGQGWQPQH
j_gene: TRBJ1-3; v_gene: TRBV18; CDR3aa: ASSAQGAGNTIY
j_gene: TRBJ2-3; v_gene: TRBV3-1/TRBV3-2; CDR3aa: ASSQDGDWPTDTQY
j_gene: TRBJ1-2; v_gene: TRBV2; CDR3aa: ASSEARDYGYT
j_gene: TRBJ1-1; v_gene: TRBV6-6; CDR3aa: ASSDKIRGTEAF